The source of this T cell receptor (beta chain) is a study of T cell changes during pregnancy in multiple sclerosis (dated by TCRdb to between 2018 and 2021). About the full investigation: Changes in the T cell repertoire over the course of pregnancy were examined in this study in women with multiple sclerosis.

With regard to this clone: There is no known antigen for this receptor. Base qualities are missing; no much larger clone stands one base away.

Library prep was done by the immunoSEQ multiplex PCR assay. The source is immuneACCESS, and TCRdb retained only in-frame sequences with V and J called. Part of the clones is not carried over; for the studies checked, unresolved V genes explain less than half of this, and the remainder is unexplained. The sample includes 35,000 to 45,000 clones, with around nine tenths observed a single time. The ten top clones hold 7.8% of the sample. Sequences SQVTM (CDR1) and ANQGSEA (CDR2) are obtained from the germline V gene. From cysteine to phenylalanine, the CDR3 is 15 amino acids long. Only the CDR3 portion is preserved as DNA: 45 bases, with reading frame beginning at the first base.

The source material was CD8+ T cells from peripheral blood mononuclear cells, sampled before pregnancy. The receptor chain draws on TRBV29-1 and TRBJ2-3; TRBD2 fits 7 bases in the junction. This receptor was taken from a female donor with multiple sclerosis, enrolled in a pregnancy study. DNA sequence: TGCACCGCTACTAGTGGACTAGGCAACACAGATACGCAGTATTTT. Its translation reads: CTATSGLGNTDTQYF.